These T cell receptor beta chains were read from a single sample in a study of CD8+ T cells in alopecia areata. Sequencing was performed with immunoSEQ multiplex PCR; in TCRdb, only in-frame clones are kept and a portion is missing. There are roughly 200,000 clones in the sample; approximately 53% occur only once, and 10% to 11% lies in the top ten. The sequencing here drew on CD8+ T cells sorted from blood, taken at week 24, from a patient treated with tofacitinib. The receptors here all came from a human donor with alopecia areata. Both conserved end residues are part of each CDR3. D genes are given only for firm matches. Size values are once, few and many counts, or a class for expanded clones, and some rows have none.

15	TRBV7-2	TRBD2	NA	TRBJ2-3	TGTGCCAGCAGCTTAGAGCGGGGGGGCACAGATACGCAGTATTTT	CASSLERGGTDTQYF
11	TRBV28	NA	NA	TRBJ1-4	TGTGCCAGCAGCGTTAATGAAAAACTGTTTTTT	CASSVNEKLFF
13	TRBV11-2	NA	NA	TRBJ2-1	TGTGCCAGCAGCTTACGGGGGAGTGATGAGCAGTTCTTC	CASSLRGSDEQFF
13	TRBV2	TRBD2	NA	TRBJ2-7	TGTGCCAGCTTCGGACTAGCGTGGTACGAGCAGTACTTC	CASFGLAWYEQYF
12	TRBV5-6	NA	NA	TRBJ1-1	TGTGCCAGCAGACGACGGAACACTGAAGCTTTCTTT	CASRRRNTEAFF
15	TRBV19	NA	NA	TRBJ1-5	TGTGCCAGTAGTATAAATGGGCGGAGCAATCAGCCCCAGCATTTT	CASSINGRSNQPQHF
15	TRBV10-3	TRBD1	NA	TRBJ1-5	TGTGCCATCAGTGAGTGGCCCAGGGGGAATCAGCCCCAGCATTTT	CAISEWPRGNQPQHF
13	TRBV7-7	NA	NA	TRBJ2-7	TGTGCCAGCAGCCGTGGTCTCTCCTACGAGCAGTACTTC	CASSRGLSYEQYF
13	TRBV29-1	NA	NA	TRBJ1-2	TGCAGCGTTGAAGGGTTACAACCCTATGGCTACACCTTC	CSVEGLQPYGYTF
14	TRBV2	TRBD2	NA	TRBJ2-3	TGTGCCACCCATGGCGGGGGGGCCTCAGATACGCAGTATTTT	CATHGGGASDTQYF
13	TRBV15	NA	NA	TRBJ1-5	TGTGCCACCAGCAGAGATGGTAAACAGCCCCAGCATTTT	CATSRDGKQPQHF
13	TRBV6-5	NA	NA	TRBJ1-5	TGTGCCAGCAGTTCAGGGTTCGAACAGCCCCAGCATTTT	CASSSGFEQPQHF
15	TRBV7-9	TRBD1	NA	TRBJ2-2	TGTGCCAGCAGCCCCGGGACAGGGAGGAGCGGGGAGCTGTTTTTT	CASSPGTGRSGELFF
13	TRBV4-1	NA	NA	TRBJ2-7	TGCGCCAGCAGCCAAGGGGGGGCTTACGAGCAGTACTTC	CASSQGGAYEQYF
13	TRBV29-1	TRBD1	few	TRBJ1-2	TGCAGCGTTGTGGACAGGGGGCTTGATGGCTACACCTTC	CSVVDRGLDGYTF
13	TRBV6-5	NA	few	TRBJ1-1	TGTGCCAGCAGTGTACAAGCGCGTCGGGAAGCTTTCTTT	CASSVQARREAFF
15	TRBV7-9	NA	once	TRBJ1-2	TGTGCCAGCAGCTATCAACCTGGACCGAACTATGGCTACACCTTC	CASSYQPGPNYGYTF
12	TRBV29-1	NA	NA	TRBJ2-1	TGCAGCGTTGGGGGAGAGGGCAATGAGCAGTTCTTC	CSVGGEGNEQFF
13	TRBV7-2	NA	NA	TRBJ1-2	TGTGCCAGCAGTTACAGGGCCCTGGGTGGCTACACCTTC	CASSYRALGGYTF
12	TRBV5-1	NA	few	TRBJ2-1	TGCGCCAGCAGCTTGGCCAACAATGAGCAGTTCTTC	CASSLANNEQFF
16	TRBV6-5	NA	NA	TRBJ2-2	TGTGCCAGCAGTTACTCGAGGGCCCAGAGGACCGGGGAGCTGTTTTTT	CASSYSRAQRTGELFF
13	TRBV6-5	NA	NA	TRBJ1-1	TGTGCCAGCAGTTACTCGGAGGAAACTGAAGCTTTCTTT	CASSYSEETEAFF
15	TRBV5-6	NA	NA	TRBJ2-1	TGTGCCAGCAGCCATATTCGAAACCCGAGCAGTGAGCAGTTCTTC	CASSHIRNPSSEQFF
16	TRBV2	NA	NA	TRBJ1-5	TGTGCCAGCAGTGAAGATGCTCTCGCGGCAGGTCAGCCCCAGCATTTT	CASSEDALAAGQPQHF
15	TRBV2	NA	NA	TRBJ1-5	TGTGCCAGCAGTGAATTGGGTGAGAGCAATCAGCCCCAGCATTTT	CASSELGESNQPQHF
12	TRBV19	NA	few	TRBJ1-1	TGTGCCAGTAACTATGTGGGCACAGAAGCTTTCTTT	CASNYVGTEAFF
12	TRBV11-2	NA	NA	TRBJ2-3	TGTGCCAGCAGCCTAAGCACAGATACGCAGTATTTT	CASSLSTDTQYF
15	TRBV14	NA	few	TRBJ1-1	TGTGCCAGCAGCCACACCGGACACCAGAACACTGAAGCTTTCTTT	CASSHTGHQNTEAFF
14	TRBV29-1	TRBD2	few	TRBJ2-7	TGCAGCGTGGTTCTAGCGGGGGAGTCTGACGAGCAGTACTTC	CSVVLAGESDEQYF
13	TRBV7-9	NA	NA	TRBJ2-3	TGTGCCAGCAGCCAGGGGTTCCCAGATACGCAGTATTTT	CASSQGFPDTQYF
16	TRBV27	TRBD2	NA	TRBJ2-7	TGTGCCAGCAGTTTCCTAGGGAGCGGGGGGGCGTACGAGCAGTACTTC	CASSFLGSGGAYEQYF
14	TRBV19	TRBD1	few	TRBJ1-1	TGTGCCAGTAGATACAACAGGGGGAACACTGAAGCTTTCTTT	CASRYNRGNTEAFF
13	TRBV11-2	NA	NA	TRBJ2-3	TGTGCCAGCAGCCCCGGGACCGCTGAAACGCAGTATTTT	CASSPGTAETQYF
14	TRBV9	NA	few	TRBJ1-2	TGTGCCAGCAGCGCGGGGCTGGGTTTTGAGGGCTACACCTTC	CASSAGLGFEGYTF
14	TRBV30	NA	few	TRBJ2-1	TGTGCCTGGAGTTTCGGAGATTCCTACAATGAGCAGTTCTTC	CAWSFGDSYNEQFF
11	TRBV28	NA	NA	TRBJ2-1	TGTGCCAGCAGTGACTCGGGTGAGCAGTTCTTC	CASSDSGEQFF
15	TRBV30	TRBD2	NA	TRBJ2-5	TGTGCCTGGGACCTGAGCGGGGGGACCCAAGAGACCCAGTACTTC	CAWDLSGGTQETQYF
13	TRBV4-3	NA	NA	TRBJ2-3	TGCGCCAGCAGCCAAGATCTTGAATCCACGCAGTATTTT	CASSQDLESTQYF
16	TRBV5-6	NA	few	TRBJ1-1	TGTGCCAGCAGCTTGAGGCCAGCGAGCATGAACACTGAAGCTTTCTTT	CASSLRPASMNTEAFF
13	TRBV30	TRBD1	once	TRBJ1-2	TGTGCCTGCAACTCAGGGGGCGCCGACGGCTACACCTTC	CACNSGGADGYTF
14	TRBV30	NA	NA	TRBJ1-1	TGTGCCTGGAGTGGACGGGAGCTGAACACTGAAGCTTTCTTT	CAWSGRELNTEAFF
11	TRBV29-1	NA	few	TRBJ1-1	TGCAGCGTTGGGGGTGACACTGAAGCTTTCTTT	CSVGGDTEAFF
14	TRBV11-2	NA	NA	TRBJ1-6	TGTGCCAGCAGCTTTTCAGGAATCAATTCACCCCTCCACTTT	CASSFSGINSPLHF
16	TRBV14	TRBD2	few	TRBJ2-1	TGTGCCAGCAGCCAAGTTAGCGGGGGTTTGTGGAATGAGCAGTTCTTC	CASSQVSGGLWNEQFF
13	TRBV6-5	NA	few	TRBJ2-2	TGTGCCAGCAGACTTCCTATAACCGGGGAGCTGTTTTTT	CASRLPITGELFF
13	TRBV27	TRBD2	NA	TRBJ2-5	TGTGCCAGCACAGCGGGGGGGCAAGAGACCCAGTACTTC	CASTAGGQETQYF
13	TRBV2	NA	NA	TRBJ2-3	TGTGCCAGCACCCCGCCAGCCGCAGATACGCAGTATTTT	CASTPPAADTQYF
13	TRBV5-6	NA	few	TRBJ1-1	TGTGCCAGCAGCCTAGGTCCGAACACTGAAGCTTTCTTT	CASSLGPNTEAFF
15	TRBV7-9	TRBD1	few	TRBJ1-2	TGTGCCAGCAGCACAGGGACAGATTTTAACTATGGCTACACCTTC	CASSTGTDFNYGYTF
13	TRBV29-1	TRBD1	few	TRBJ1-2	TGCAGCGACGGGGACAGGGGGGACTATGGCTACACCTTC	CSDGDRGDYGYTF
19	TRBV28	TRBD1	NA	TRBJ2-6	TGTGCCAGCAGTTCCATTCCGGGACAGGGGATACCTGGGGCCAACGTCCTGACTTTC	CASSSIPGQGIPGANVLTF
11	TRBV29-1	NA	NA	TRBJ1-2	TGCAGCGCTGTCCAGAGTAATGGCTACACCTTC	CSAVQSNGYTF
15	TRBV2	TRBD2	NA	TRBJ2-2	TGTGCCAGCGTCGGACTAGCGGAAGGGACCGGGGAGCTGTTTTTT	CASVGLAEGTGELFF